Listed below are T cell receptor beta chains from one sample, sequenced in a study of T cells in Graves' hyperthyroidism and ophthalmopathy. TCRdb independently ran MiXCR on the multiplex PCR reads; one entry per CDR3 protein. The sample has approximately 530,000 distinct CDR3 sequences, around 17% seen once; the top ten hold roughly 18%. The source material was blood. These receptors were collected from a woman aged 18 to 35 with Graves' hyperthyroidism. Each CDR3 is given without its conserved first and last residue.

v_call cdr3_aa
TRBV27 ANLWGQDKNIQY
TRBV6-1 ASSEALEGNEQF
TRBV12-3/TRBV12-4 ASLPSSVHGYT
TRBV30 AWSVRGAFGNTIY
TRBV29-1 SAEVGQTPYEQY
TRBV19 ASSSFYNEQF
TRBV6-5 ASSYSNLLADQETQY
TRBV19 ASTPPRGGELYGYT
TRBV28 ASSFGTGDHSQETQY
TRBV27 AGMTLSGSEAF